This entry lists 8 T cell receptor beta chains sequenced from one sample in a study of OX40 agonist ivuxolimab in advanced cancers. TCRdb keeps only in-frame clones here, not all; method: immunoSEQ multiplex PCR. The sample yields about 76,000 clones, roughly 86% seen once. The sample was CD4+ or CD8+ T cells sorted from blood, taken in a trial of the OX40 agonist ivuxolimab. These receptors were taken from an adult with an advanced solid tumor such as melanoma, head and neck, liver or kidney cancer.

V usage is TRBV19 and J usage is TRBJ2-2, with 8 bases fitting TRBD1. Trimming at V came to 4 bases and at J to 6 bases, leaving 10 bases not matched to a gene. The CDR3 is 16 amino acids. Germline-derived CDR1 and CDR2 are LNHDA and SQIVND (reference sequence). CDR3 nucleotide sequence: TGTGCCAGTAGTACTCCCAGGGGGCTCGGGGCCGGGGAGCTGTTTTTT. Translation: CASSTPRGLGAGELFF.

The chain uses TRBV19 and TRBJ1-2; no firm D call. This CDR3 has 14 amino acids. Trimming left V 6 bases short and J 0 bases short, with 11 bases between. Germline CDR1 is LNHDA and CDR2 is SQIVND (reference sequence). The DNA for the CDR3 is TGTGCCAGTAGCTTCAGTGGAACTAACTATGGCTACACCTTC. It encodes CASSFSGTNYGYTF. Drawing the rest from reference TRBV19 and TRBJ1-2, the complete variable domain is DGGITQSPKYLFRKEGQNVTLSCEQNLNHDAMYWYRQDPGQGLRLIYYSQIVNDFQKGDIAEGYSVSREKKESFPLTVTSAQKNPTAFYLCASSFSGTNYGYTFGSGTRLTVV.

This chain uses TRBV27 with TRBJ2-3, with a possible D match to TRBD2 (7 bases). Germline-derived CDR1 and CDR2 are MNHEY and SMNVEV (reference sequence). V lost 4 bases to trimming and J lost 1 base, with 15 bases between them. The CDR3 totals 16 residues. The CDR3 nucleotides read TGTGCCAGCAGTTATACTTGGGGGGGCGGCACAGATACGCAGTATTTT. Translating gives CASSYTWGGGTDTQYF.

The chain uses TRBV7-9 and TRBJ1-1; no clear D gene. This CDR3 region has 13 residues. Germline-derived CDR1 and CDR2 are SEHNR and FQNEAQ (reference sequence). With 3 bases removed from V and 4 bases from J, the gap between germline ends came to 9 bases. CDR3 bases: TGTGCCAGCAGCTTCGACGGATTCACTGAAGCTTTCTTT. Residues: CASSFDGFTEAFF.

The genes are TRBV9 and TRBJ1-2; D ambiguous. The CDR3 has 12 residues. The germline V gene has CDR1 SGDLS and CDR2 YYNGEE. V was clipped by 0 bases and J by 8 bases, with 8 bases between them. DNA of the CDR3: TGTGCCAGCAGCGTAGGACGTGTGGGCTACACCTTC. Translating gives CASSVGRVGYTF.

This clone has more than one count but fewer than ten. The chain recombines TRBV5-1 with TRBJ1-4, with TRBD1 identical over 8 bases. Trimming at V came to 2 bases and at J to 7 bases, leaving 7 bases not matched to a gene. The CDR3 contains 15 residues. The germline CDR1 and CDR2 sequences are SGHRS and YFSETQ. This chain's CDR3 is CASSFGQGSGEKLFF. CDR3 bases: TGCGCCAGCAGCTTTGGACAGGGCTCGGGTGAAAAACTGTTTTTT.

The CDR3 DNA follows: TGTGCCAGCAGTGAAGGGATCCAGACCTCCGATTTTACCTACGAGCAGTACGTC. Its translation: CASSEGIQTSDFTYEQYV. The chain couples TRBV6-1 to TRBJ2-7; unclear D gene. Trimming stripped 1 base from V and 2 bases from J, with 21 bases between. Germline CDR1 MNHNS, CDR2 SASEGT. The CDR3 has 18 residues.

The chain joins TRBV11-2 to TRBJ2-2; 7 nucleotides agree with TRBD2. The CDR3 sequence is 16 residues long. V lost 3 bases and J lost 4; bases outside the gene matches: 8. Per germline, CDR1 SGHAT and CDR2 FQNNGV. CDR3 sequence (DNA): TGTGCCAGCAGCTTTCGAGGTCGCGGGGGCACCGGGGAGCTGTTTTTT. Its translation: CASSFRGRGGTGELFF.